A single sample gave rise to the 18 T cell receptor beta chains below, sequenced in a study of T cell responses to AZD1222 COVID-19 vaccine (dated by TCRdb to the early 2020s). Library preparation used the immunoSEQ multiplex PCR assay. This immuneACCESS table, as held by TCRdb, lists in-frame sequences with V and J called but not all clones. Of the missing ones, under half trace to an unresolved V gene in checked studies; the others have no known cause. The sample includes over 90,000 clones, with roughly nine tenths observed a single time. About 3% of the sample goes to the ten largest clones. In the paper's terms, the time point label means: about 28 days (+/-7) after the second vaccine dose. Here the sequenced sample was peripheral blood, taken 28 days after the second AZD1222 dose. These receptors were obtained from an adult who received the AZD1222 COVID-19 vaccine.

The count of this clone is one. This chain uses TRBV5-6 with TRBJ1-6; 9 bases align to TRBD1. The V gene end was trimmed by 2 bases and the J gene end by 6 bases; junction bases not matched to a gene: 12. The CDR3 consists of 18 residues. Germline V gene data show CDR1 as SGHDT and CDR2 as YYEEEE. CDR3 sequence (DNA): TGTGCCAGCAGCTTCTATCTAACTACAGGGGGCTTTAATTCACCCCTCCACTTT. This gives the protein CASSFYLTTGGFNSPLHF.

This chain uses TRBV18 with TRBJ1-1; no reliable D call. Germline V CDR1 and CDR2: KGHSH, LQKENI. The CDR3 consists of 13 residues. Trimming took 5 bases from V and 5 from J, leaving 12 bases between them. As DNA, the CDR3 is TGTGCCAGCTCAGTCGGGCTGGGGACTGAAGCTTTCTTT. It translates to CASSVGLGTEAFF.

The chain employs TRBV19 and TRBJ1-6, with 7 bases lining up with TRBD1. CDR3 size: 16 residues. Per germline, CDR1 LNHDA and CDR2 SQIVND (reference sequence). V shed 4 bases and J 8 bases; nucleotides not matched to a gene: 11. The CDR3 is CASSTLDRRLDSPLHF. CDR3 sequence (DNA): TGTGCCAGTAGTACCCTGGACAGGAGGTTGGATTCACCCCTCCACTTT.

The chain combines TRBV12-3 or TRBV12-4 with TRBJ1-5; D call uncertain. V was trimmed by 5 bases and J by 3 bases, leaving 5 bases between them. The length of the CDR3 is 12 residues. DNA of the CDR3: TGTGCCAGCAGTCGTTCCAATCAGCCCCAGCATTTT. Its protein is CASSRSNQPQHF.

V is TRBV19 and J is TRBJ2-7, with D possibly being TRBD2 (5 bases). CDR3 length: 13 residues. The germline V and J ends were trimmed by 5 bases and 0 bases, with 8 bases remaining between them. Germline-derived CDR1 and CDR2 are LNHDA and SQIVND (reference sequence). The CDR3 loop is CASSYGSSYEQYF. The DNA for the CDR3 is TGTGCCAGTAGTTATGGGAGCTCCTACGAGCAGTACTTC.

This clone was observed once. V is TRBV5-8 and J is TRBJ2-7, with 12 bases fitting TRBD2. Germline V gene lookup returns CDR1 SGHTS and CDR2 YDEGEE. V trimming: 5 bases; J trimming: 3 bases; junction bases outside the gene matches: 6. The CDR3 extends over 15 amino acids. The CDR3 nucleotides read TGTGCCAGCAGTGCCGGACTAGCGGGAATCTACGAGCAGTACTTC. Protein product: CASSAGLAGIYEQYF.

The rearrangement joins TRBV5-1 to TRBJ2-3, with D possibly TRBD2 on 7 matching bases. The CDR3 runs to 14 residues. Germline loops: CDR1 SGHRS, CDR2 YFSETQ. Deletions cut 9 bases from V and 4 bases from J, with 18 bases between. CDR3 sequence (DNA): TGCGCCACCGGCGACGGGGGGCCAGCAGATACGCAGTATTTT. Translated, it gives CATGDGGPADTQYF.

The V gene is TRBV6-2 or TRBV6-3, the J gene TRBJ1-1; 10 bases align to TRBD1. Looked up from germline, CDR1 is MNHEY and CDR2 is SVGEGT. CDR3 length: 15 amino acids. V lost 6 bases, J lost 1 base, and 5 bases stayed unmatched. The CDR3 spells CASSWTGGRNTEAFF. The CDR3 DNA is TGTGCCAGCAGCTGGACAGGGGGGCGGAACACTGAAGCTTTCTTT.

The J gene is TRBJ1-2, the V gene TRBV6-4; TRBD1 matches 7 bases. Trimming removed 3 bases from V and 1 base from J; junction bases left unmatched: 2. CDR1 is MRHNA, CDR2 SNTAGT, per germline. The CDR3 runs 14 residues. CDR3 region: CASSERQGNYGYTF. DNA of the CDR3: TGTGCCAGCAGTGAACGACAGGGTAACTATGGCTACACCTTC.

This chain links TRBV5-4 with TRBJ1-1; D unresolved. V gave up 4 bases and J gave up 3 bases, with 10 bases separating them. This CDR3 has 13 amino acids. Germline loops: CDR1 SGHNT, CDR2 YYREEE (reference sequence). CDR3 sequence reads: CASSHRPDTEAFF. DNA for the CDR3: TGTGCCAGCAGCCACCGGCCCGACACTGAAGCTTTCTTT.

The chain employs TRBV7-6 and TRBJ2-1; TRBD1 matches 10 bases. Germline values: CDR1 SGHVS, CDR2 FNYEAQ. CDR3 size: 20 residues. The V gene end was trimmed by 2 bases and the J gene end by 5 bases; junction bases not matched to a gene: 18. The CDR3 here is CASSLRHISAVGTGDNEQFF. In DNA, the CDR3 is TGTGCCAGCAGCTTACGACATATTAGCGCCGTTGGGACAGGGGACAATGAGCAGTTCTTC.

The CDR3 DNA reads TGTGCCAGCAGCCGTACCCTCGGGGGTGTGGGCACAGATACGCAGTATTTT. Translating gives CASSRTLGGVGTDTQYF. This chain links TRBV7-9 with TRBJ2-3, with D possibly being TRBD2 (6 bases). CDR1 and CDR2 from the germline V gene are SEHNR and FQNEAQ (reference sequence). Trimming stripped 5 bases from V and 1 base from J, with 19 bases between. This CDR3 contains 17 residues.

The rearrangement joins TRBV6-1 to TRBJ2-2; 8 bases line up with TRBD2. CDR3 size: 16 residues. The V segment lost 3 bases and the J segment 5 bases; nucleotides outside the gene matches: 8. From germline, CDR1 is MNHNS and CDR2 SASEGT. The CDR3 sequence: CASSDPRRGETGELFF. The CDR3 DNA reads as TGTGCCAGCAGTGACCCGAGGCGGGGGGAGACCGGGGAGCTGTTTTTT.

The rearrangement links TRBV10-3 to TRBJ1-4; D possibly corresponds to TRBD1 (5 bases). V was pared by 0 bases and J by 7 bases, with 15 bases between. Germline V gene data show CDR1 as ENHRY and CDR2 as SYGVKD. The CDR3 consists of 16 residues. The CDR3 loop is CAISESWGIGTEKLFF. The CDR3 DNA follows: TGTGCCATCAGTGAGTCCTGGGGGATAGGCACTGAAAAACTGTTTTTT.

The chain links TRBV10-2 to TRBJ2-7; TRBD2 agrees at 7 bases. Germline V gives CDR1 WSHSY, CDR2 SAAADI. The CDR3 is 15 residues long. The V segment lost 1 base and the J segment 5 bases; nucleotides outside the gene matches: 8. The CDR3: CASSEWEGLEHEQYF. In nucleotides, the CDR3 is TGCGCCAGCAGTGAGTGGGAGGGATTGGAACACGAGCAGTACTTC.

The chain links TRBV4-2 to TRBJ2-1; the D is unclear. This CDR3 is built from 16 residues. V was shortened by 0 bases and J by 0 bases, with 9 bases between the two germline ends. The germline V gene has CDR1 LGHNA and CDR2 YNFKEQ. The CDR3 DNA reads TGTGCCAGCAGCCAAGATAGTAGCAGCTCCTACAATGAGCAGTTCTTC. This encodes CASSQDSSSSYNEQFF.

This chain links TRBV7-3 with TRBJ1-3, with unresolved D. V lost 2 bases and J 0 bases, leaving 5 bases between the germline ends. The CDR3 contains 14 residues. Germline CDR1 and CDR2: SGHTA and FQGTGA. This CDR3 reads CASSLSNSGNTIYF. The CDR3 DNA sequence: TGTGCCAGCAGCTTATCAAACTCTGGAAACACCATATATTTT.

The chain combines TRBV25-1 with TRBJ1-3; D is ambiguous. The length of the CDR3 is 13 residues. V dropped 7 bases and J dropped 0 bases, with 7 bases sitting between them. Germline CDR1 reads MGHDK; CDR2 reads SYGVNS. CDR3 nucleotides: TGTGCCAGCACTTCGTTCTCTGGAAACACCATATATTTT. Its translation: CASTSFSGNTIYF.